These 27 T cell receptor beta chains were all obtained from the same sample, sequenced in a study of blood T cell repertoires in COVID-19. Repertoires were generated with immunoSEQ multiplex PCR, while TCRdb's copy carries only in-frame clones and drops some. In the table there are 55,000 to 70,000 clones, 82% of which are singletons. Sequencing was carried out using peripheral blood. The receptors come from a woman in her sixties or seventies with acute or convalescent COVID-19.

This chain uses TRBV6-5 with TRBJ2-3; TRBD1 matches at 7 bases. The V segment lost 9 bases and the J segment 5 bases; nucleotides outside the gene matches: 11. Germline assignment: CDR1 MNHEY and CDR2 SVGAGI. The CDR3 totals 14 residues. Written as DNA, the CDR3 is TGTGCCAGTGGCGCCAGGGGGAAGGGAGATACGCAGTATTTT. It yields the protein CASGARGKGDTQYF.

This clone was found once. The same CDR3 arises from other DNA sequences in this sample as well. The J gene is TRBJ2-2, the V gene TRBV27; a possible D gene is TRBD1 (6 bases). The ends were cut back, 2 bases at V and 3 bases at J, with 7 bases in the middle. The CDR3 runs 14 residues. Per the germline V gene, CDR1 is MNHEY and CDR2 is SMNVEV (reference sequence). CDR3 amino acids: CASSLTGYTGELFF. The CDR3 nucleotides are TGTGCCAGCAGTTTAACAGGGTACACCGGGGAGCTGTTTTTT.

This sequence joins TRBV30 and TRBJ1-5, with D perhaps TRBD1 (5 bases). V was trimmed by 0 bases and J by 3 bases, leaving 12 bases between them. The CDR3 is made up of 15 amino acids. Germline V gene sequence: CDR1 GTSNPN, CDR2 SVGIG (reference sequence). In DNA, the CDR3 is TGTGCCTGGAGTGTACGAGACAGCCCCAATCAGCCCCAGCATTTT. Translating gives CAWSVRDSPNQPQHF.

This clone has only one observation. The chain combines TRBV7-2 with TRBJ2-2; 8 bases align to TRBD2. CDR3 length: 15 amino acids. J lost 7 bases, V lost 7 bases, and 11 bases had no gene match. From germline, CDR1 is SGHTA and CDR2 FQGNSA. The CDR3 spells CASNIRGGQGGELFF. CDR3 nucleotides: TGTGCCAGCAACATTCGGGGGGGCCAAGGCGGGGAGCTGTTTTTT.

Concerning this clone: The junction does not match germline at one end; this may be a read error. The J gene is TRBJ1-6, the V gene TRBV7-2, with 8 bases fitting TRBD1. This CDR3 has 14 residues. CDR1 SGHTA and CDR2 FQGNSA come from the germline V gene. The CDR3 reads CASSSTGGGGPFHF. As DNA, the CDR3 is TGTGCCAGCAGCTCTACAGGGGGAGGAGGACCCTTCCACTTT.

The chain employs TRBV7-6 and TRBJ2-2, with D hard to call. This CDR3 region has 15 residues. Germline-derived CDR1 and CDR2 are SGHVS and FNYEAQ. With 5 bases removed from V and 1 base from J, the gap between germline ends came to 11 bases. CDR3 nucleotides: TGTGCCAGCAGCCCGCTGGTGAGGAACACCGGGGAGCTGTTTTTT. This encodes CASSPLVRNTGELFF.

The chain carries TRBV25-1 and TRBJ1-1; D is perhaps TRBD1 (6 bases). From germline, CDR1 is MGHDK and CDR2 SYGVNS. Trimming pared 1 base from V and 5 bases from J, leaving 8 bases between. There are 13 residues in the CDR3. The CDR3 sequence is CASSELRGTEAFF. In DNA form, the CDR3 reads TGTGCCAGCAGTGAATTGAGGGGGACTGAAGCTTTCTTT.

The rearrangement links TRBV19 to TRBJ1-2; 8 nucleotides agree with TRBD1. Trimming cost V 4 bases and J 4 bases; bases outside gene matches: 5. Germline V lookup: CDR1 LNHDA, CDR2 SQIVND (reference sequence). This CDR3 region has 14 residues. The CDR3 loop reads CASSNPGQVYGYTF. The CDR3 DNA is TGTGCCAGTAGTAACCCGGGACAGGTCTATGGCTACACCTTC.

This chain joins TRBV7-2 and TRBJ2-5; TRBD1 agrees at 7 bases. The CDR3 sequence is 14 residues long. The germline V gene encodes CDR1 SGHTA and CDR2 FQGNSA. The junction had 4 bases not matched to a gene; V was cut back by 5 bases and J by 1 base. This chain's CDR3 is CASSRDSGQETQYF. The CDR3 region has the DNA TGTGCCAGCAGCCGGGACAGCGGCCAAGAGACCCAGTACTTC. Variable domain in full (rest from reference TRBV7-2 and TRBJ2-5): GAGVSQSPSNKVTEKGKDVELRCDPISGHTALYWYRQSLGQGLEFLIYFQGNSAPDKSGLPSDRFSAERTGGSVSTLTIQRTQQEDSAVYLCASSRDSGQETQYFGPGTRLLVL.

This clone was counted only a few times. The rearrangement links TRBV7-2 to TRBJ2-1, with 8 bases identical to TRBD2. CDR1 and CDR2 from the germline V gene are SGHTA and FQGNSA. This CDR3 is built from 16 residues. Trimming removed 5 bases from V and 5 bases from J; junction bases left unmatched: 11. DNA for the CDR3: TGTGCCAGCAGCAAACTGAGCGGGGGTCCTAACAATGAGCAGTTCTTC. It codes for CASSKLSGGPNNEQFF.

The chain combines TRBV29-1 with TRBJ1-1; possibly TRBD1 for D (5 bases). V was shortened by 7 bases and J by 2 bases, with 11 bases between the two germline ends. This CDR3 comprises 12 residues. Germline CDR1 is SQVTM and CDR2 is ANQGSEA. CDR3 region: CSASTENTEAFF. In DNA, the CDR3 is TGCAGCGCCTCGACAGAAAACACTGAAGCTTTCTTT.

The V and J genes are TRBV6-5 and TRBJ1-5; 7 bases map to TRBD1. The CDR3 totals 15 residues. J was trimmed by 6 bases and V by 5 bases; bases with no gene match: 10. CDR1 is MNHEY and CDR2 is SVGAGI in the germline V gene. In nucleotides, the CDR3 is TGTGCCAGCAGTCGACAGGGAGAGCTCACTCAGCCCCAGCATTTT. The encoded protein is CASSRQGELTQPQHF.

The chain has TRBV4-1 and TRBJ1-5; unclear D gene. The CDR3 length is 19 residues. The V end lost 3 bases, the J end lost 6 bases, and 27 bases lay between the germline ends. Germline V gene sequence: CDR1 MGHRA, CDR2 YSYEKL. CDR3 sequence reads: CASSHYPTTDSYSGQPQHF. The CDR3 region has the DNA TGCGCCAGCAGCCACTATCCGACCACGGACTCCTACTCGGGTCAGCCCCAGCATTTT.

The V gene is TRBV2, the J gene TRBJ1-2, with a weak D call TRBD1 (6 bases). From germline, CDR1 is SNHLY and CDR2 FYNNEI. The CDR3 consists of 14 residues. V lost 4 bases and J 7 bases, leaving 16 bases between the germline ends. The CDR3 DNA reads TGTGCCAGCAGTGTAATTACAGGGTCCCCTGGCTACACCTTC. Translating gives CASSVITGSPGYTF.

This clone was picked up one time. CDR3 nucleotide sequence: TGTGCCAGCAGCTTAAACGGTGAAAAACTGTTTTTT. Translation gives CASSLNGEKLFF. The chain is built from TRBV7-2 and TRBJ1-4, with D hard to call. Per the germline V gene, CDR1 is SGHTA and CDR2 is FQGNSA. The CDR3 contains 12 residues. V was pared by 2 bases and J by 7 bases, with 5 bases between.

V usage is TRBV7-9 and J usage is TRBJ2-1; 7 bases line up with TRBD2. The CDR3 extends over 15 amino acids. CDR1 is SEHNR, CDR2 FQNEAQ, per germline (reference sequence). With V trimmed by 1 base and J by 7 bases, 7 bases remained unmatched. CDR3 nucleotide sequence: TGTGCCAGCAGCTTAGTACAGCGGGGAGGGAATGAGCAGTTCTTC. It encodes CASSLVQRGGNEQFF.

The rearrangement joins TRBV5-4 to TRBJ2-3; 7 positions match TRBD2. Germline V CDR1 and CDR2: SGHNT, YYREEE (reference sequence). J gave up 6 bases and V 4 bases, and 5 bases lay outside the gene matches. The CDR3 runs to 13 residues. The CDR3 loop reads CASSQAGTDTQYF. The CDR3 DNA reads as TGTGCCAGCAGCCAAGCGGGGACGGATACGCAGTATTTT.

V usage is TRBV14 and J usage is TRBJ1-6; 8 nucleotides line up with TRBD1. Losses at the gene ends were 4 bases for V and 10 bases for J; bases not matched to a gene: 18. Germline loops: CDR1 SGHDN, CDR2 FVKESK. CDR3 length equals 18 residues. The CDR3: CASSLRTGYASQSSPLHF. CDR3 sequence (DNA): TGTGCCAGCAGCCTAAGGACAGGGTATGCGTCACAATCCTCACCCCTCCACTTT. The full variable domain, in which reference TRBV14 and TRBJ1-6 provide the parts outside the CDR3, is EAGVTQFPSHSVIEKGQTVTLRCDPISGHDNLYWYRRVMGKEIKFLLHFVKESKQDESGMPNNRFLAERTGGTYSTLKVQPAELEDSGVYFCASSLRTGYASQSSPLHFGNGTRLTVT.

The chain joins TRBV7-2 to TRBJ1-1, with TRBD1 matching over 7 bases. The V gene's germline CDR1 is SGHTA and CDR2 FQGNSA. The CDR3 extends over 13 amino acids. Unmatched junction bases numbered 6, after V lost 1 base and J lost 10 bases. CDR3 sequence reads: CASSLERGRRAFF. For the CDR3, the DNA is TGTGCCAGCAGCTTAGAGAGGGGGCGGCGAGCTTTCTTT.

J is TRBJ2-3 and V is TRBV7-8; weak D call: TRBD1 (5 bases). The CDR3 is 13 amino acids. V lost 7 bases and J 7 bases, leaving 15 bases between the germline ends. Germline assignment: CDR1 SGHVS and CDR2 FQNEAQ. The DNA for the CDR3 is TGTGCCAGCACCCTAGGTGGGGCTAATACGCAGTATTTT. It specifies CASTLGGANTQYF. The variable domain in full, with the rest retrieved from reference TRBV7-8 and TRBJ2-3, is GAGVSQSPRYKVAKRGQDVALRCDPISGHVSLFWYQQALGQGPEFLTYFQNEAQLDKSGLPSDRFFAERPEGSVSTLKIQRTQQEDSAVYLCASTLGGANTQYFGPGTRLTVL.

This chain links TRBV19 with TRBJ2-1, with TRBD1 matching 9 bases. Germline lookup yields CDR1 LNHDA and CDR2 SQIVND (reference sequence). The CDR3 has 15 residues. V lost 6 bases to trimming and J lost 7 bases; unmatched junction nucleotides: 10. The chain's CDR3 is CASSPGQGIINEQFF. The CDR3 bases are TGTGCCAGTAGCCCGGGACAGGGAATAATTAATGAGCAGTTCTTC.

With regard to this clone: Because it lacks the conserved phenylalanine or tryptophan at the end, this CDR3 is likely a read error. Because the CDR3's place on the DNA is in doubt, the DNA is left out and the CDR3 is given as listed by TCRdb. The chain employs TRBV6-4 and TRBJ1-5. The CDR3 has 9 amino acids, counting both end residues. Per germline, CDR1 MRHNA and CDR2 SNTAGT. Here the CDR3 reads CASILDWAL.

CDR3 coding DNA: TGTGCCAGCAGCCCCGGGACAGGGTACTTCGAGCAGTACTTC. This translates into CASSPGTGYFEQYF. V gene TRBV7-9 combines with J gene TRBJ2-7; 9 bases match TRBD1. CDR3 length equals 14 residues. V gave up 5 bases and J gave up 6 bases; unmatched junction bases: 8. Germline V gene sequence: CDR1 SEHNR, CDR2 FQNEAQ (reference sequence). Together with reference TRBV7-9 and TRBJ2-7, the CDR3 gives the full variable domain: DTGVSQNPRHKITKRGQNVTFRCDPISEHNRLYWYRQTLGQGPEFLTYFQNEAQLEKSRLLSDRFSAERPKGSFSTLEIQRTEQGDSAMYLCASSPGTGYFEQYFGPGTRLTVT.

This rearrangement joins TRBV3-1 (or the pseudogene TRBV3-2) to TRBJ2-3, with 7 bases identical to TRBD1. This CDR3 is 15 amino acids long. The germline V gene encodes CDR1 LGHDT and CDR2 YNNKEL (reference sequence). J was trimmed by 3 bases and V by 0 bases; bases with no gene match: 3. The CDR3 DNA reads as TGTGCCAGCAGCCAAGACTGGGACAGTACAGATACGCAGTATTTT. Amino acids: CASSQDWDSTDTQYF.

The rearrangement joins TRBV27 to TRBJ2-1; D may be TRBD1 (5 bases). The CDR3 covers 13 residues. The V end was cut by 8 bases, the J end by 7 bases, with 15 bases between. Germline assignment: CDR1 MNHEY and CDR2 SMNVEV (reference sequence). CDR3 loop: CASRKTGLNEQFF. Written as DNA, the CDR3 is TGTGCCAGCCGGAAAACAGGCCTAAATGAGCAGTTCTTC.

The CDR3 sequence is CASSDGGQGADTQYF. CDR3 coding DNA: TGTGCCAGCAGCGATGGGGGACAGGGCGCAGATACGCAGTATTTT. The gene calls are TRBV6-4 and TRBJ2-3; 9 nucleotides agree with TRBD1. After removal of 6 bases from V and 4 bases from J, the junction contained 8 bases not matched to a gene. Germline V gene lookup returns CDR1 MRHNA and CDR2 SNTAGT. The CDR3 sequence is 15 residues long.

This clone was counted a few times. The chain is built from TRBV19 and TRBJ1-2, with no clear D. Germline lookup yields CDR1 LNHDA and CDR2 SQIVND (reference sequence). V was cut by 4 bases and J by 3 bases, with 12 bases left in between. The CDR3 runs to 14 residues. The chain's CDR3 is CASSRFGDYYGYTF. The CDR3 bases are TGTGCCAGTAGTAGATTCGGGGATTACTATGGCTACACCTTC.